This TCR beta chain is drawn from a study of human T cells and chemical hapten exposure. This clonotype was counted a few times. CDR3 length: 16 residues. The V gene's germline CDR1 is LNHDA and CDR2 SQIVND (reference sequence). The junction had 7 bases not matched to a gene; V was cut back by 2 bases and J by 1 base. As for time point: patch test 1, 2 weeks after DPC sensitization. Treatment specified: therapeutic diphenylcyclopropenone sensitization with weekly scalp DPC. TCRdb redid the calling of the RACE reads with MiXCR, one entry per CDR3 protein. The top ten clones hold 1.4% of a sample with around 120,000 distinct CDR3 sequences, about 12% of them seen once.

The chain carries TRBV19 and TRBJ1-1, with TRBD1 matching over 7 bases. The source of this sequence is a woman between 45 and 60 years old with alopecia areata. Some clones in this sample may be carry-over from other donors' samples. The material was whole blood, obtained in connection with sensitization to the hapten diphenylcyclopropenone (DPC). CDR3 in DNA: TGTGCCAGTAGTATAAGTAGGGGGCTCCCGAACACTGAAGCTTTCTTT. It encodes CASSISRGLPNTEAFF.